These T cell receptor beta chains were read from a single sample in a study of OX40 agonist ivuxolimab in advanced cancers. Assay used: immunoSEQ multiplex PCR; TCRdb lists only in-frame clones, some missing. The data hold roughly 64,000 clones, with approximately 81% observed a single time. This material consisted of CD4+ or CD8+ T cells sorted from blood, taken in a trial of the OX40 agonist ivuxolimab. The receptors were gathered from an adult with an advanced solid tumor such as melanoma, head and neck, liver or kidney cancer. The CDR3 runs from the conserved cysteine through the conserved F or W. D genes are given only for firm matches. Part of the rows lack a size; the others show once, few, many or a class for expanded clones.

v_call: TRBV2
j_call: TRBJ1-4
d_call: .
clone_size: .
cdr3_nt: TGTGCCAGCAGTGCGGCCGGGATGAATGAAAAACTGTTTTTT
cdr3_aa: CASSAAGMNEKLFF

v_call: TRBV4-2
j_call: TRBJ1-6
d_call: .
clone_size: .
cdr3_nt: TGTGCCAGCAGCCAAGGAGGACCCGGGATCTCACCCCTCCACTTT
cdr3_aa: CASSQGGPGISPLHF

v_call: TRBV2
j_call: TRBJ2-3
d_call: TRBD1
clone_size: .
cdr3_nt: TGTGCCAGCAGAGAGACAGGGGGCGTCACAGATACGCAGTATTTT
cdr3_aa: CASRETGGVTDTQYF

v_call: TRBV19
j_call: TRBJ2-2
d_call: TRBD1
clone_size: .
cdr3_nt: TGTGCCAGTATCAACAGGGGGAACACCGGGGAGCTGTTTTTT
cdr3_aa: CASINRGNTGELFF

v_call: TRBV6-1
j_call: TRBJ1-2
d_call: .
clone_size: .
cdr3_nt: TGTGCCAGCTGGGGGTCGGGCTACACCTTC
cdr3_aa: CASWGSGYTF

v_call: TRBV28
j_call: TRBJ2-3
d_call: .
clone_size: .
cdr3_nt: TGTGCCAGCAGTTTATTATCCCCGGGTGGAGGCACAGATACGCAGTATTTT
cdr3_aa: CASSLLSPGGGTDTQYF

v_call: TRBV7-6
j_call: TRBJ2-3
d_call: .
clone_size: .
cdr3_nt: TGTGCCAGCAGCCCGACCGTTAGGGATACGCAGTATTTT
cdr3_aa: CASSPTVRDTQYF

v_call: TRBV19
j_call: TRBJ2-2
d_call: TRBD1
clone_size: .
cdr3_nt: TGTGCCAGTAGTAGGGACAGGGGCTGGGAGCTGTTTTTT
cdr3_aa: CASSRDRGWELFF

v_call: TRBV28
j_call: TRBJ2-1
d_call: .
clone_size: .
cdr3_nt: TGTGCCAGCACCCTCGGTCTAGGGCAGTTCTTC
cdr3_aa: CASTLGLGQFF

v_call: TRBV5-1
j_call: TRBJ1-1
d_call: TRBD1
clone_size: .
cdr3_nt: TGCGCCAGCAGCTTACAGGGGAGGGTGAACACTGAAGCTTTCTTT
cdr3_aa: CASSLQGRVNTEAFF

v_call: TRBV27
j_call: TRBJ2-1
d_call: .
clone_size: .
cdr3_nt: TGTGCCAGCAGTTCACAGGGCGGTGAGCAGTTCTTC
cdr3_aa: CASSSQGGEQFF

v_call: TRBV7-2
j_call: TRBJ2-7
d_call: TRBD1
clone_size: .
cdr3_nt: TGTGCCAGCACCCCCGACAGGGTGAATCACGAGCAGTACTTC
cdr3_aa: CASTPDRVNHEQYF

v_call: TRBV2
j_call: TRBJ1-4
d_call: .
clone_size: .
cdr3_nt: TGTGCCAGCCGACCGGGAGCCGAAAAACTGTTTTTT
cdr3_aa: CASRPGAEKLFF

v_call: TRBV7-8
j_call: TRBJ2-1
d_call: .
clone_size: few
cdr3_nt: TGTGCCAGCAGCTTAGCATTAGGAACCGGTGAGCAGTTCTTC
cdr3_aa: CASSLALGTGEQFF

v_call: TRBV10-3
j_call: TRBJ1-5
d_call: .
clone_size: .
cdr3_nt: TGTGCCATCAGTCCAGGGGTTGTGGGCAATCAGCCCCAGCATTTT
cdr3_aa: CAISPGVVGNQPQHF

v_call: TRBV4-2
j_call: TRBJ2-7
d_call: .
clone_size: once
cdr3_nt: TGTGCCAGCAGCCGGGAGAGAAGCGGAGATTACGAGCAGTACTTC
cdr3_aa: CASSRERSGDYEQYF

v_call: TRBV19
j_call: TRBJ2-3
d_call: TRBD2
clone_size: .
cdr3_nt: TGTGCCAGTAGTATACTCGCGGGGGACGGTACGCAGTATTTT
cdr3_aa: CASSILAGDGTQYF

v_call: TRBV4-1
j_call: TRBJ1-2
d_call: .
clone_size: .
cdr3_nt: TGCGCCAGCAGCCAAGATGAAAGGCAGGGTGATGGCTACACCTTC
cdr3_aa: CASSQDERQGDGYTF

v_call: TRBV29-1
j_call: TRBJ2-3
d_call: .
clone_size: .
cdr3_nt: TGCAGCGTTGAAGCCGGGGGGACAGCGGTCACAGATACGCAGTATTTT
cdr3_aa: CSVEAGGTAVTDTQYF

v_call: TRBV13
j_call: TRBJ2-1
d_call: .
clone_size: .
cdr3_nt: TGTGCCAGCAGCTTAGACAGGCGCAATGAGCAGTTCTTC
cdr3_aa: CASSLDRRNEQFF

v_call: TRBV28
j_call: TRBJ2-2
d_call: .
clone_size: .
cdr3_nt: TGTGCCAGCGGATCCCCTAGCCTCCGGGTTTCCGGGGAGCTGTTTTTT
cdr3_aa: CASGSPSLRVSGELFF

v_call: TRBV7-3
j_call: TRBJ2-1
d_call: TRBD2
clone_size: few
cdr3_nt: TGTGCCAGCAGCTCAGGCGGGGGAGGCTCCTACAATGAGCAGTTCTTC
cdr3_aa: CASSSGGGGSYNEQFF

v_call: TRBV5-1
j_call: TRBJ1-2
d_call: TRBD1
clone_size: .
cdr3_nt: TGCGCCAGCAGCACACAGGGGTCCGACTATGGCTACACCTTC
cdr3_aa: CASSTQGSDYGYTF

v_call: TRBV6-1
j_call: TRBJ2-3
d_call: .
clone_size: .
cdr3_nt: TGTGCCAGCAGGACAGGCTCTAGCACAGATACGCAGTATTTT
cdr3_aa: CASRTGSSTDTQYF

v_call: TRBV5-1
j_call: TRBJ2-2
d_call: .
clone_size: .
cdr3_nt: TGCGCCAGCAGATCGGGACAAACGAACACCGGGGAGCTGTTTTTT
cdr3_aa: CASRSGQTNTGELFF

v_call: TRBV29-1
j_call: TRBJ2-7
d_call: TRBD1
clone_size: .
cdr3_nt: TGCAGCGTTGCGAGGACAGGGGACGAGCAGTACTTC
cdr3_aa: CSVARTGDEQYF

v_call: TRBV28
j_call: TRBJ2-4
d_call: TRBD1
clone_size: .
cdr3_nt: TGTGCCAGCGAGGGACAGCCGAAAAACATTCAGTACTTC
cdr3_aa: CASEGQPKNIQYF

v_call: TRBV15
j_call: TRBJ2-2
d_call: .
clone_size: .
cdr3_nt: TGTGCCACCAGCAGAGACTCGACCGGGGAGCTGTTTTTT
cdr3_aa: CATSRDSTGELFF

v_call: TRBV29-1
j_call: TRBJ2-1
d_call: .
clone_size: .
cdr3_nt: TGCAGCGTCGGGACTTACTCCTACAATGAGCAGTTCTTC
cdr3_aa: CSVGTYSYNEQFF

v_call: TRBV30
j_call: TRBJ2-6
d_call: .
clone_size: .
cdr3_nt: TGTGCCTGGCAGGGGCCAGGGGCCAACGTCCTGACTTTC
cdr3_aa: CAWQGPGANVLTF

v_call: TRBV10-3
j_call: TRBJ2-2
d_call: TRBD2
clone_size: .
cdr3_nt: TGTGCCATCAGACCGCGAGCTAGCGGGGAGAACACCGGGGAGCTGTTTTTT
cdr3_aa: CAIRPRASGENTGELFF

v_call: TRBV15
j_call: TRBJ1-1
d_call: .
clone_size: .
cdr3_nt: TGTGCCACCAGCAGAGGACCGAACACTGAAGCTTTCTTT
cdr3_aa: CATSRGPNTEAFF

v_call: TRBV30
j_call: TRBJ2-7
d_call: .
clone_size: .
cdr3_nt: TGTGCCGGAACGGTGCCCAGCTCCTACGAGCAGTACTTC
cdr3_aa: CAGTVPSSYEQYF

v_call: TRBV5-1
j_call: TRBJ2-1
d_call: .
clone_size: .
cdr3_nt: TGCGCCAGCAGCCCCGACAGTTACAATGAGCAGTTCTTC
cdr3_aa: CASSPDSYNEQFF

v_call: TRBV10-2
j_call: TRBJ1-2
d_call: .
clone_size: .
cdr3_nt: TGCGCCAGCAGAGATGTCCTAGCTAACTATGGCTACACCTTC
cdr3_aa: CASRDVLANYGYTF

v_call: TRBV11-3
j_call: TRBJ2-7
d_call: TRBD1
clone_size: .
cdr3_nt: TGTGCCAGCAGCAACGGACAGGGGGCCTACGAGCAGTACTTC
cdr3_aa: CASSNGQGAYEQYF

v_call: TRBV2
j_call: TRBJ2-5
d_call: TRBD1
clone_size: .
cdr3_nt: TGTGCCAGCAACCTTGACAGGGCCCAAGAGACCCAGTACTTC
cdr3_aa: CASNLDRAQETQYF

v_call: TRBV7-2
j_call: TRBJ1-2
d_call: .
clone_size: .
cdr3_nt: TGTGCCAGCAGCTTACTTGAGTCTGCGAGCGGCGTCAATGGCTACACCTTC
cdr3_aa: CASSLLESASGVNGYTF

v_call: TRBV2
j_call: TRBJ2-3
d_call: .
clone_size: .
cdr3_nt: TGTGCCAGCAGGGCGGGTTGGGCCCCAGATACGCAGTATTTT
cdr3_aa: CASRAGWAPDTQYF

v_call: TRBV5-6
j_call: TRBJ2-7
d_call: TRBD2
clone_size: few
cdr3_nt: TGTGCCAGCGGACCTCTAGCGGGAGAGGAGCAGTACTTC
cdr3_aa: CASGPLAGEEQYF

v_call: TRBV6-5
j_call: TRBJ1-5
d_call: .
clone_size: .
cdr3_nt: TGTGCCAGCAGTGATAAAAATAGCAATCAGCCCCAGCATTTT
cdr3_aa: CASSDKNSNQPQHF

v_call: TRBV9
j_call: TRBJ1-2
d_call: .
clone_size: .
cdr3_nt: TGTGCCAGCAGCGCTGAGGGCCTCTATGGCTACACCTTC
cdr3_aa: CASSAEGLYGYTF

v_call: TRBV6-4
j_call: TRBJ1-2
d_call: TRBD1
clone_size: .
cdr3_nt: TGTGCCAGCAGTGACTCGTCGGGACAGGGGGACTATGGCTACACCTTC
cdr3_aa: CASSDSSGQGDYGYTF

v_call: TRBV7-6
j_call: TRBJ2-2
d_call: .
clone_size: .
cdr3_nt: TGTGCCAGCAGCTTAGTTTCGGGGAACACCGGGGAGCTGTTTTTT
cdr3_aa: CASSLVSGNTGELFF

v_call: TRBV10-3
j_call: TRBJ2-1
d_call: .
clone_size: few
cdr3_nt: TGTGCCATCAGTGGCCTCCGGGCCTCCTCCTACAATGAGCAGTTCTTC
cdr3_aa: CAISGLRASSYNEQFF

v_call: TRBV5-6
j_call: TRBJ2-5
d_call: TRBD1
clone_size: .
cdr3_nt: TGTGCCAGCAGCACTCCGGGACAGGGGGCGGTGAAGACCCAGTACTTC
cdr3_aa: CASSTPGQGAVKTQYF

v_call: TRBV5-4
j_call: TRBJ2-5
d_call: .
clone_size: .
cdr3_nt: TGTGCCAGCAGCTTGGAGACCGGCGAGACCCAGTACTTC
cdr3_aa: CASSLETGETQYF

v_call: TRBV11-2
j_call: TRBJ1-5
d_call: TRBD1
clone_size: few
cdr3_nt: TGTGCCAGCAGCCGGGGACAGGGGGCCCAGCCCCAGCATTTT
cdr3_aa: CASSRGQGAQPQHF

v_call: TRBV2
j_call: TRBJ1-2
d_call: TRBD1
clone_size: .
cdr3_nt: TGTGCCAGCAGTCTCGGGACAGACTATGGCTACACCTTC
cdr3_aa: CASSLGTDYGYTF

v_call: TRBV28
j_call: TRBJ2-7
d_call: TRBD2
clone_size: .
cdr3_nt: TGTGCCAGCAGTCCCCGCGGCCCTGGGACTAGCGGCCGCTACGAGCAGTACTTC
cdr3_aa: CASSPRGPGTSGRYEQYF

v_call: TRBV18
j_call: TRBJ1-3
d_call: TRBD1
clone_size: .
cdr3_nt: TGTGCCAGCTCTCCCGAAACAGGGGGGTCTGGAAACACCATATATTTT
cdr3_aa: CASSPETGGSGNTIYF

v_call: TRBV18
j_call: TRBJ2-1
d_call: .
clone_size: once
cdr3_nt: TGTGCCAGCTCCCCATCTAGTTTTACCTACAATGAGCAGTTCTTC
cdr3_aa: CASSPSSFTYNEQFF

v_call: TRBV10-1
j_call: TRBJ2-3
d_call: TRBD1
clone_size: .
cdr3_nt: TGCGCCAGCTCGGGACAGCTAGGCACAGATACGCAGTATTTT
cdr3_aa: CASSGQLGTDTQYF

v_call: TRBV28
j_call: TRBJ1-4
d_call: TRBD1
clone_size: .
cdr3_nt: TGTGCCAGCAGTTCTCCGCGGACAGGGGCTGGGGAAAAACTGTTTTTT
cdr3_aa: CASSSPRTGAGEKLFF

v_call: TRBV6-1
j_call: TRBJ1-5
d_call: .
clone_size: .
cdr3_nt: TGTGCCAGCAGTACAGGTGAAGGGCCCCAGCATTTT
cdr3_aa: CASSTGEGPQHF